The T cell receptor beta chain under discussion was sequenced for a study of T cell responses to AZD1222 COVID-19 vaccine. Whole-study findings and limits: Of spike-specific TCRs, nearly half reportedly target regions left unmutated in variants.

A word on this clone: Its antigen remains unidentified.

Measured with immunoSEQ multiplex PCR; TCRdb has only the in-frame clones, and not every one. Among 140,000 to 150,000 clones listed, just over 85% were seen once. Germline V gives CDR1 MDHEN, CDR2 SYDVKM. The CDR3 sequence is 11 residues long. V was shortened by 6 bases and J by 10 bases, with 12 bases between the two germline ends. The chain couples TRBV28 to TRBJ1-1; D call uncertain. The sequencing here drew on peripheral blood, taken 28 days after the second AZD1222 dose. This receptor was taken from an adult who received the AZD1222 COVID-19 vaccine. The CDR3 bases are TGTGCCAGCAGCCTCGCCGCGGGAGCTTTCTTT. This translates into CASSLAAGAFF. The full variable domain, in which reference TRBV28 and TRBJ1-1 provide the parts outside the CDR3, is DVKVTQSSRYLVKRTGEKVFLECVQDMDHENMFWYRQDPGLGLRLIYFSYDVKMKEKGDIPEGYSVSREKKERFSLILESASTNQTSMYLCASSLAAGAFFGQGTRLTVV.